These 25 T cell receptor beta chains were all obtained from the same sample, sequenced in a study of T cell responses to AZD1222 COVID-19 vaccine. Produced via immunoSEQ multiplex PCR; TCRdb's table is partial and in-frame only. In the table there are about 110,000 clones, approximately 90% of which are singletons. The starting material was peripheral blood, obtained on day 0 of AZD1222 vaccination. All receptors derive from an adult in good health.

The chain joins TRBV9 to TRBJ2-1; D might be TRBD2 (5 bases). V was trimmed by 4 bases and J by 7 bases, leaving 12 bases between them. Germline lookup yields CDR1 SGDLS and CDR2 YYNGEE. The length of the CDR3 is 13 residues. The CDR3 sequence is CASSSSRTNEQFF. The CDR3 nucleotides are TGTGCCAGCAGCTCCAGTAGGACTAATGAGCAGTTCTTC. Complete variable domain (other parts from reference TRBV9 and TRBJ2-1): DSGVTQTPKHLITATGQRVTLRCSPRSGDLSVYWYQQSLDQGLQFLIQYYNGEERAKGNILERFSAQQFPDLHSELNLSSLELGDSALYFCASSSSRTNEQFFGPGTRLTVL.

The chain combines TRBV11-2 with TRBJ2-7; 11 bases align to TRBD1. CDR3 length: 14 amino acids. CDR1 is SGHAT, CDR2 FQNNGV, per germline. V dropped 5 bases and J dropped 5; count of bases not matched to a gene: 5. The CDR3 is CASSRDRGTHEQYF. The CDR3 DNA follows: TGTGCCAGCAGCCGGGACAGGGGGACGCACGAGCAGTACTTC.

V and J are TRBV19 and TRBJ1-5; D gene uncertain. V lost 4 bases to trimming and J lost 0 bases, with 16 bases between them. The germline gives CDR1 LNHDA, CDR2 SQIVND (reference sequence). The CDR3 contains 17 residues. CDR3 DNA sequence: TGTGCCAGTAGTACGGTTTGGAGTTCATATAGCAATCAGCCCCAGCATTTT. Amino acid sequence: CASSTVWSSYSNQPQHF.

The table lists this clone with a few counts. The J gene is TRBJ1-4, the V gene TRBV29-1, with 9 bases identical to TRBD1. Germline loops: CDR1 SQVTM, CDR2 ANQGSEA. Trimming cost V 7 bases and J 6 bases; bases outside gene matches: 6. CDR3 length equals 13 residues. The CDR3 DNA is TGCAGCGCCGGACAGGGGTGGGATGAAAAACTGTTTTTT. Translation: CSAGQGWDEKLFF.

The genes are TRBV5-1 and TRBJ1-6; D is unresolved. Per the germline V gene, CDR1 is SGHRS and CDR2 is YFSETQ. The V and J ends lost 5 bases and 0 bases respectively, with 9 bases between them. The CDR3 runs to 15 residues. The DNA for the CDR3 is TGCGCCAGCAGAAGGCTCCCCTCCTATAATTCACCCCTCCACTTT. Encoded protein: CASRRLPSYNSPLHF.

The CDR3 DNA reads TGTGCCAGCAGCAGACAATCCGGGGAGCTGTTTTTT. Translating gives CASSRQSGELFF. This sequence joins TRBV13 and TRBJ2-2; unclear D gene. CDR1 is PRHDT, CDR2 FYEKMQ, per germline (reference sequence). The CDR3 has 12 residues. The V and J ends lost 5 bases and 6 bases respectively, with 7 bases between them.

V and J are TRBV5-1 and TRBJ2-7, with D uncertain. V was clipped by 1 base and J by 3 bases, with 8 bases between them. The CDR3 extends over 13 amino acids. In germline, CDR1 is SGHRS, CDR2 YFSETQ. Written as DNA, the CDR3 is TGCGCCAGCAGCTTGCGGCAGAACTACGAGCAGTACTTC. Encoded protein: CASSLRQNYEQYF.

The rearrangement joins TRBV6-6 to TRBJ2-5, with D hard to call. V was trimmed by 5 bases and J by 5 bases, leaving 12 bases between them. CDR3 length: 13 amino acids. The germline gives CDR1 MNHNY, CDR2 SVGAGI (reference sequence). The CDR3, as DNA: TGTGCCAGCAGTACCGCACCGGTGGAGACCCAGTACTTC. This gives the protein CASSTAPVETQYF.

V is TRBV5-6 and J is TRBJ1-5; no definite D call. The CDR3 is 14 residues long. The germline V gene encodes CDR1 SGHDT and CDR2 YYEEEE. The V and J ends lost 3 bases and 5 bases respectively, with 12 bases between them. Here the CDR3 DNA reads TGTGCCAGCAGCTCCTGGGCGGGTTATCAGCCCCAGCATTTT. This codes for CASSSWAGYQPQHF.

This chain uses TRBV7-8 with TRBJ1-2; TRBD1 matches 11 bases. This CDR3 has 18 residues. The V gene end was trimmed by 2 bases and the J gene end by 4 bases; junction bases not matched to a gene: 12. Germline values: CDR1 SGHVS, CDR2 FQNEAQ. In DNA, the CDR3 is TGTGCCAGCAGCTTAATTTACAGGACAGGGGGCGAGGGCTATGGCTACACCTTC. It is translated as CASSLIYRTGGEGYGYTF.

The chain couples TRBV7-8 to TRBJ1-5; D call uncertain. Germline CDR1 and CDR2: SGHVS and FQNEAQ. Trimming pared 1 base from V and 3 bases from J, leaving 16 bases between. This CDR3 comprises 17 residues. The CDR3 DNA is TGTGCCAGCAGCTTAGGCAGTAGGGTCGTACCCAATCAGCCCCAGCATTTT. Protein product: CASSLGSRVVPNQPQHF.

CDR3 coding DNA: TGTGCCAGTTCAACCGGGACCAGTCTTGAAGCTTTCTTT. The encoded protein is CASSTGTSLEAFF. The chain joins TRBV19 to TRBJ1-1; weak D call: TRBD1 (5 bases). The CDR3 runs 13 residues. The V end was cut by 8 bases, the J end by 7 bases, with 17 bases between. In germline, CDR1 is LNHDA, CDR2 SQIVND (reference sequence).

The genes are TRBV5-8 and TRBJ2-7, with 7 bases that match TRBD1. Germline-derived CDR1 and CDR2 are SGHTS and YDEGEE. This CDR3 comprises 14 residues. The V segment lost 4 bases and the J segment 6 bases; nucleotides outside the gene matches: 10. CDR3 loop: CASSPGQLVREQYF. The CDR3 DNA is TGTGCCAGCAGCCCGGGACAGCTGGTTCGCGAGCAGTACTTC.

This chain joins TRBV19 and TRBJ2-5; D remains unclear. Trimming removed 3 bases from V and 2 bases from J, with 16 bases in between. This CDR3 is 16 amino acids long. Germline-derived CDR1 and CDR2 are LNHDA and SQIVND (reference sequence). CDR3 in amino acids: CASSMPRSATQETQYF. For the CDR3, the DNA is TGTGCCAGTAGTATGCCCAGGTCGGCCACTCAAGAGACCCAGTACTTC.

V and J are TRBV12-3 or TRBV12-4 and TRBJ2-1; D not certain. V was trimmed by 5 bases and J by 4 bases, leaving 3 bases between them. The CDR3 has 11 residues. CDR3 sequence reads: CASSNYNEQFF. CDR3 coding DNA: TGTGCCAGCAGTAATTACAATGAGCAGTTCTTC.

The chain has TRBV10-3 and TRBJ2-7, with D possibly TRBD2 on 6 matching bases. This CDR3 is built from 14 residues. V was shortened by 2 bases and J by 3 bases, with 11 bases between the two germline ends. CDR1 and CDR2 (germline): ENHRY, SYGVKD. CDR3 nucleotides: TGTGCCATCAGTGAGCAGGGAGGCATCTACGAGCAGTACTTC. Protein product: CAISEQGGIYEQYF.

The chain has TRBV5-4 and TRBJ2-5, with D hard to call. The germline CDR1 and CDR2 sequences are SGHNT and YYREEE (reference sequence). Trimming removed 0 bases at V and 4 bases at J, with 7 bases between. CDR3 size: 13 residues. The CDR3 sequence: CASSLGERETQYF. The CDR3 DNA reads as TGTGCCAGCAGCTTGGGGGAACGAGAGACCCAGTACTTC.

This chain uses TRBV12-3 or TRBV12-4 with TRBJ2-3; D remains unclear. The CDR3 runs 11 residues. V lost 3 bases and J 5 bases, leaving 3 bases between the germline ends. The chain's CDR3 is CASSFLDTQYF. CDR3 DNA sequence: TGTGCCAGCAGTTTTTTAGATACGCAGTATTTT.

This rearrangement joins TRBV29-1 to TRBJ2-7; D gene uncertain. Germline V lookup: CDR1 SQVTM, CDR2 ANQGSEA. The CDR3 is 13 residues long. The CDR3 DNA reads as TGCAGTACAATTTGGGTAGGGTCCTACGAGCAGTACTTC. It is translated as CSTIWVGSYEQYF.

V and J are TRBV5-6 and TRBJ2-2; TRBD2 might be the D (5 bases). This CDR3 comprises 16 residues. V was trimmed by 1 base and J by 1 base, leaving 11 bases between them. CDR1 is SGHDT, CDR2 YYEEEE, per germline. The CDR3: CASSLRRTENTGELFF. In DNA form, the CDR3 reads TGTGCCAGCAGCTTGAGGCGGACTGAGAACACCGGGGAGCTGTTTTTT.

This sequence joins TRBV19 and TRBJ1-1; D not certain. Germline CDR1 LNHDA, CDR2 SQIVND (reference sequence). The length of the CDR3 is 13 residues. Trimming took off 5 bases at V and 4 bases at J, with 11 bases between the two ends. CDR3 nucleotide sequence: TGTGCCAGTAGTGATCTAGGAAGCACTGAAGCTTTCTTT. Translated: CASSDLGSTEAFF.

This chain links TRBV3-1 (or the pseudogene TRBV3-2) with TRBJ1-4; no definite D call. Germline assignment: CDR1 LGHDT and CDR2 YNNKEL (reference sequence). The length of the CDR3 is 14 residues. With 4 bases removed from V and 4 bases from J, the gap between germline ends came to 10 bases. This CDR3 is CASSLSGSNEKLFF. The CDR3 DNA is TGTGCCAGCAGCCTATCAGGTAGTAATGAAAAACTGTTTTTT.

Written as DNA, the CDR3 is TGTGCCAGTAGTATTTTGCGGGGGACTGAAGCTTTCTTT. Amino acid sequence: CASSILRGTEAFF. The V call is TRBV19, the J call TRBJ1-1; tentative D call: TRBD1 (5 bases). There are 13 residues in the CDR3. CDR1 is LNHDA, CDR2 SQIVND, per germline (reference sequence). V was shortened by 3 bases and J by 5 bases, with 10 bases between the two germline ends.

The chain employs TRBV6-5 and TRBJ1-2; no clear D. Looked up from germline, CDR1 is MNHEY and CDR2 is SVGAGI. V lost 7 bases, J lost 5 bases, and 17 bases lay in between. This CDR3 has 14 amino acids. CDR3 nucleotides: TGTGCCAGCATAACGGACCCATGGGGATATGGCTACACCTTC. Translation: CASITDPWGYGYTF.

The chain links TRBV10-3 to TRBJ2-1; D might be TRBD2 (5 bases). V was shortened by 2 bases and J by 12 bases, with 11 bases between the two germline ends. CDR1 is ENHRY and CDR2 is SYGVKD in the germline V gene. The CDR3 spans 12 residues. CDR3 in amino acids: CAISEPRTGQFF. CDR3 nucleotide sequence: TGTGCCATCAGTGAGCCCCGGACTGGGCAGTTCTTC.